This passage covers 9 T cell receptor beta chains from one sample sequenced in a study of blood T cell repertoires in COVID-19. The data were produced by immunoSEQ multiplex PCR, yet TCRdb's version contains in-frame clones alone and is incomplete. Of 150,000 to 200,000 clones listed, over 85% were seen once; the top ten hold 2%. Sequencing was carried out using peripheral blood. The receptors derive from a woman in her sixties with COVID-19, enrolled during active disease.

V usage is TRBV19 and J usage is TRBJ1-1, with TRBD1 matching 8 bases. The CDR3 spans 15 residues. Germline assignment: CDR1 LNHDA and CDR2 SQIVND (reference sequence). V lost 5 bases to trimming and J lost 9 bases; unmatched junction nucleotides: 14. CDR3 sequence (DNA): TGTGCCAGTAGTGTGGGACAGGTCCGACTAAGACAAGCTTTCTTT. As protein: CASSVGQVRLRQAFF. The full variable domain, with the rest looked up from reference TRBV19 and TRBJ1-1, is DGGITQSPKYLFRKEGQNVTLSCEQNLNHDAMYWYRQDPGQGLRLIYYSQIVNDFQKGDIAEGYSVSREKKESFPLTVTSAQKNPTAFYLCASSVGQVRLRQAFFGQGTRLTVV.

The rearrangement uses TRBV11-2 and TRBJ2-3, with TRBD1 as a possible D gene (5 bases). The CDR3 has 15 residues. Deletions cut 1 base from V and 2 bases from J, with 10 bases between. Germline assignment: CDR1 SGHAT and CDR2 FQNNGV. The CDR3 sequence: CASSLAQGYTDTQYF. The CDR3 DNA reads as TGTGCCAGCAGCTTAGCGCAGGGATACACAGATACGCAGTATTTT.

The chain has TRBV7-2 and TRBJ2-1; 7 bases are shared with TRBD2. Germline CDR1 reads SGHTA; CDR2 reads FQGNSA. Germline trimming cut 1 base from V and 7 bases from J; bases unmatched to any gene: 10. CDR3 size: 16 residues. CDR3 bases: TGTGCCAGCAGCTTAGTAGGAGCGGGGCTTATAAATGAGCAGTTCTTC. Its translation: CASSLVGAGLINEQFF.

This clone was seen once. The rearrangement links TRBV30 to TRBJ1-1; 8 nucleotides agree with TRBD1. V shed 8 bases and J 10 bases; nucleotides not matched to a gene: 9. This CDR3 has 11 residues. Germline V gene sequence: CDR1 GTSNPN, CDR2 SVGIG (reference sequence). This chain's CDR3 is CARDRGEGAFF. The DNA of the CDR3 is TGTGCCCGCGACAGGGGTGAGGGAGCTTTCTTT.

V and J are TRBV4-1 and TRBJ2-1, with a possible D match to TRBD2 (6 bases). Trimming removed 0 bases at V and 1 base at J, with 10 bases between. The CDR3 is made up of 16 amino acids. Germline values: CDR1 MGHRA, CDR2 YSYEKL. The CDR3 coding sequence is TGCGCCAGCAGCCAAGACCCTGGGACTTCCTACAATGAGCAGTTCTTC. Translating it yields CASSQDPGTSYNEQFF.

This rearrangement joins TRBV19 to TRBJ2-1; D possibly corresponds to TRBD2 (6 bases). The CDR3 contains 14 residues. The V gene's germline CDR1 is LNHDA and CDR2 SQIVND (reference sequence). V lost 5 bases, J lost 9 bases, and 17 bases lay in between. For the CDR3, the DNA is TGTGCCAGTAGTCCTGCCAGGGCGGGAAGTGAGCAGTTCTTC. As protein: CASSPARAGSEQFF.

The chain uses TRBV21-1 and TRBJ1-6. TRBV21-1 is a known pseudogene. The CDR3 length is 21 residues. CDR3 DNA sequence: TGTGCCAGCAGCAAAGATCCGGCAGGTGCTCAAATGGGTTGGCGGGATTCACCCCTCCACTTT. Residues: CASSKDPAGAQMGWRDSPLHF.

The chain joins TRBV5-5 to TRBJ2-7; weak D call: TRBD1 (7 bases). Per germline, CDR1 SGHKS and CDR2 YYEKEE (reference sequence). The CDR3 runs 14 residues. Trimming removed 10 bases from V and 3 bases from J, with 20 bases in between. The CDR3 nucleotides are TGTGCCGGTTCGAGGGGGCCCGGGGGCTACGAGCAGTACTTC. It specifies CAGSRGPGGYEQYF.

The genes are TRBV7-9 and TRBJ1-1; no clear D gene. This CDR3 spans 14 amino acids. CDR1 and CDR2 (germline): SEHNR, FQNEAQ (reference sequence). The V gene lost 3 bases and the J gene lost 2 bases, with 10 bases spanning the gap. CDR3 nucleotide sequence: TGTGCCAGCAGCTTGCAAAGTGGCAACACTGAAGCTTTCTTT. It translates to CASSLQSGNTEAFF.